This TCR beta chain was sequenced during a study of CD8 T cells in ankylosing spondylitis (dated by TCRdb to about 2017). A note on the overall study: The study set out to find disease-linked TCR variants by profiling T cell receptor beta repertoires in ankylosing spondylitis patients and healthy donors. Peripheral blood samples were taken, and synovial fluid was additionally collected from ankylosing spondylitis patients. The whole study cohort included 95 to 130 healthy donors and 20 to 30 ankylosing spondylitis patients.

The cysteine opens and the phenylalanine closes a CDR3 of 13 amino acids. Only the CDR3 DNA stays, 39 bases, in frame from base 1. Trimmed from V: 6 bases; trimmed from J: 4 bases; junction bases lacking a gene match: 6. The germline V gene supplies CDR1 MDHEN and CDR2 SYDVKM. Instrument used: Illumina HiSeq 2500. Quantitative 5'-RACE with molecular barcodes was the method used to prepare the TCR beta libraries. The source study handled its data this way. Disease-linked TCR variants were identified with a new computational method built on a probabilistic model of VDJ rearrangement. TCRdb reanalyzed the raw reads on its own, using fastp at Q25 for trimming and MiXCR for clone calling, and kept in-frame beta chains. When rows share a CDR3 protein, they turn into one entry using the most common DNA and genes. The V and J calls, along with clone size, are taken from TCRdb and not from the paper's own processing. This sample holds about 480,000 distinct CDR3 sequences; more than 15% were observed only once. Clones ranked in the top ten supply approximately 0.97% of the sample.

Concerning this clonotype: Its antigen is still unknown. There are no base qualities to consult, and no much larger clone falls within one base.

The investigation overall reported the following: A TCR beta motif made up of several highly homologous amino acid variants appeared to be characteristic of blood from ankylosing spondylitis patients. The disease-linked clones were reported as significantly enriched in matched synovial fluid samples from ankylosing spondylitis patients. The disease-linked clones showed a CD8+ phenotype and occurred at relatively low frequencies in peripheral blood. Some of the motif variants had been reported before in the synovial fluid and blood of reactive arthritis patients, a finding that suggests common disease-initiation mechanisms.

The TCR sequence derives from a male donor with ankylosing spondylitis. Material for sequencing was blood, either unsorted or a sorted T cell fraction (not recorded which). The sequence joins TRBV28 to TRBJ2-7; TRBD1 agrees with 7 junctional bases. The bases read TGTGCCAGCAGACTGGGACAGTTGTACGAGCAGTACTTC. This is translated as CASRLGQLYEQYF.